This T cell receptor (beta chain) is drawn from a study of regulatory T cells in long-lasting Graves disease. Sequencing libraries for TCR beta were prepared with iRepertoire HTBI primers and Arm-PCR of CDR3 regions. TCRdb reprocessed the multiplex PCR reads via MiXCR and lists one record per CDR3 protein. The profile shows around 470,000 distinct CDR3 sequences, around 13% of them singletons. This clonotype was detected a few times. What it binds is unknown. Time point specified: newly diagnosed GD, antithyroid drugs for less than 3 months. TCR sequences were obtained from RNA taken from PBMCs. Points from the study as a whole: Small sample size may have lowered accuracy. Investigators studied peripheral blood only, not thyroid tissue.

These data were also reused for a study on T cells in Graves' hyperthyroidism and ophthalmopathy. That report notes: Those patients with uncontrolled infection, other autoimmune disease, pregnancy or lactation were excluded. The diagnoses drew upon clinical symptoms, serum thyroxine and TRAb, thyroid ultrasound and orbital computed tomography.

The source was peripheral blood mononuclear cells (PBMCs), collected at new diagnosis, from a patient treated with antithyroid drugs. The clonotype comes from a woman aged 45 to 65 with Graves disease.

This CDR3 is CASSLSWDNEQFF. The CDR3 DNA is TGCGCCAGCAGCCTTAGCTGGGACAATGAGCAGTTCTTC. This chain joins TRBV5-1 and TRBJ2-1; unclear D gene. CDR1 is SGHRS, CDR2 YFSETQ, per germline. The V gene lost 4 bases and the J gene lost 5 bases, with 10 bases spanning the gap. This CDR3 is built from 13 residues.